The 13 T cell receptor beta chains below were found in one sample sequenced in a study of T cells in tumors after PD-1 blockade. Produced via immunoSEQ multiplex PCR; TCRdb's table is partial and in-frame only. The sample holds approximately 45,000 clones; approximately 80% are singletons and the top ten take approximately 8.3%. The input for sequencing was PBMCs, taken before anti-PD-1 therapy. These receptors were obtained from a human donor with advanced basal cell or squamous cell carcinoma (not recorded which).

This sequence joins TRBV19 and TRBJ1-2; 8 nucleotides align to TRBD1. CDR3 length: 13 residues. After removal of 9 bases from V and 8 bases from J, the junction contained 11 bases not matched to a gene. Germline V gives CDR1 LNHDA, CDR2 SQIVND (reference sequence). CDR3 loop: CASRDRLVKGYTF. The CDR3 DNA follows: TGTGCCAGCCGGGACAGGCTTGTAAAGGGCTACACCTTC.

This chain joins TRBV6-6 and TRBJ1-3; D is possibly TRBD1 (5 bases). Germline assignment: CDR1 MNHNY and CDR2 SVGAGI (reference sequence). With 8 bases removed from V and 3 bases from J, the gap between germline ends came to 14 bases. The CDR3 sequence is 14 residues long. Here the CDR3 DNA reads TGTGCCAGCGGGGCAGGGTTGGGTGGAAACACCATATATTTT. This gives the protein CASGAGLGGNTIYF.

The CDR3 here is CASSYSTIATGELFF. The DNA of the CDR3 is TGTGCCAGCAGTTACTCGACTATTGCAACCGGGGAGCTGTTTTTT. V usage is TRBV6-5 and J usage is TRBJ2-2; perhaps TRBD2 as D (5 bases). There are 15 residues in the CDR3. Germline V gene sequence: CDR1 MNHEY, CDR2 SVGAGI. The V end was cut by 0 bases, the J end by 5 bases, with 10 bases between.

The chain combines TRBV7-3 with TRBJ2-1; D not resolved. Trimming cost V 4 bases and J 7 bases, with 11 bases left between them. Per the germline V gene, CDR1 is SGHTA and CDR2 is FQGTGA. The CDR3 runs to 13 residues. In DNA, the CDR3 is TGTGCCAGCAGCTCCCCCCCGGCGAATGAGCAGTTCTTC. Protein: CASSSPPANEQFF.

The genes are TRBV5-1 and TRBJ2-1; 7 bases map to TRBD2. The CDR3 spans 16 residues. V lost 1 base to trimming and J lost 0 bases; unmatched junction nucleotides: 4. Germline V gives CDR1 SGHRS, CDR2 YFSETQ. The CDR3 region is CASSLSGESSYNEQFF. CDR3 sequence (DNA): TGCGCCAGCAGCTTGAGCGGGGAGAGCTCCTACAATGAGCAGTTCTTC.

The genes are TRBV27 and TRBJ1-1; no clear D. CDR1 MNHEY and CDR2 SMNVEV come from the germline V gene (reference sequence). The CDR3 is 13 residues long. The germline V and J ends were trimmed by 2 bases and 11 bases, with 15 bases remaining between them. CDR3 in DNA: TGTGCCAGCAGTTTAGACCCCCTAAGGCAGGCTTTCTTT. It codes for CASSLDPLRQAFF.

The V and J genes are TRBV5-1 and TRBJ2-1; 14 nucleotides agree with TRBD2. CDR3 size: 18 residues. Germline V gene data show CDR1 as SGHRS and CDR2 as YFSETQ. V lost 4 bases to trimming and J lost 1 base; unmatched junction nucleotides: 7. The CDR3 DNA is TGCGCCAGCAGCGGGGGACTAGCGGGAGTGAATTCCTACAATGAGCAGTTCTTC. It specifies CASSGGLAGVNSYNEQFF.

The chain joins TRBV4-2 to TRBJ1-5; D unresolved. This CDR3 comprises 16 residues. V gave up 4 bases and J gave up 1 base, with 14 bases separating them. Germline lookup yields CDR1 LGHNA and CDR2 YNFKEQ. In nucleotides, the CDR3 is TGTGCCAGCAGCCCCACACCCGGCGAGAGCAATCAGCCCCAGCATTTT. This codes for CASSPTPGESNQPQHF.

The sample holds many counts of this clone. The chain has TRBV25-1 and TRBJ2-5; D possibly uses TRBD1 or TRBD2 (5 bases each). Trimming stripped 1 base from V and 1 base from J, with 10 bases between. This CDR3 region has 15 residues. Germline V gene sequence: CDR1 MGHDK, CDR2 SYGVNS. In nucleotides, the CDR3 is TGTGCCAGCAGTGAATTGGGACGCGGCCAAGAGACCCAGTACTTC. This sequence encodes CASSELGRGQETQYF.

This clone has just a few counts. This chain uses TRBV6-4 with TRBJ2-7, with TRBD2 identical over 7 bases. V dropped 7 bases and J dropped 1; count of bases not matched to a gene: 10. This CDR3 contains 15 residues. Germline V gene sequence: CDR1 MRHNA, CDR2 SNTAGT. The CDR3 region is CASIIWEGWSYEQYF. CDR3 DNA sequence: TGTGCCAGCATCATTTGGGAGGGGTGGTCCTACGAGCAGTACTTC.

The chain employs TRBV5-1 and TRBJ2-2; no definite D call. Trimming shortened V by 4 bases and J by 5 bases, and 9 bases separated the two germline ends. The length of the CDR3 is 13 residues. From germline, CDR1 is SGHRS and CDR2 YFSETQ. CDR3 bases: TGCGCCAGCAGCACAGACGGGACCGGGGAGCTGTTTTTT. It codes for CASSTDGTGELFF.

The chain uses TRBV28 and TRBJ2-1; unclear D gene. Germline V gene sequence: CDR1 MDHEN, CDR2 SYDVKM. CDR3 size: 16 residues. V was shortened by 4 bases and J by 0 bases, with 13 bases between the two germline ends. The CDR3, as DNA: TGTGCCAGCAGTTCTCCTAAGCTCTCCTCCTACAATGAGCAGTTCTTC. Its protein is CASSSPKLSSYNEQFF.

V gene TRBV9 combines with J gene TRBJ2-1; TRBD2 aligns across 7 bases. Germline CDR1 reads SGDLS; CDR2 reads YYNGEE. J gave up 0 bases and V 0 bases, and 3 bases lay outside the gene matches. This CDR3 has 16 residues. CDR3 loop: CASSVVGGSSYNEQFF. CDR3 DNA sequence: TGTGCCAGCAGCGTAGTGGGGGGGAGCTCCTACAATGAGCAGTTCTTC.